This T cell receptor (beta chain) came from a study of identical twins. The CDR3 contains 16 residues. The ends lost 8 bases at V and 0 bases at J; junction bases unmatched: 8. Germline V gives CDR1 SQVTM, CDR2 ANQGSEA. Through template switching, a universal primer site was introduced, and the cDNA contained unique molecular identifiers. Via MiXCR, TCRdb re-called the 5' RACE reads, giving one row per CDR3 protein. The sample lists 430,000 or so distinct CDR3 sequences; roughly a quarter were seen once. Notes on the study in general: The study found excess low generation probability among twin-shared out-of-frame alpha sequences.

Comment on this clonotype: Its matching antigen is unknown.

The sample was also linked to a second study, of T cells expressing NK-cell markers. Per that paper: The sequencing cohort of eight donors included seven HCMV-seropositive individuals and one seronegative individual.

The TCR sequence derives from a woman aged 18-29 years in good health. The chain joins TRBV29-1 to TRBJ1-5, with 12 positions matching TRBD1. Sample: CD4+ T cells sorted from blood. The CDR3 DNA sequence: TGCAGCCCGCCGGGACAGGGGGCTAGTAGCAATCAGCCCCAGCATTTT. Protein product: CSPPGQGASSNQPQHF.